One and the same sample provided the 14 T cell receptor beta chains below, sequenced in a study of glioma-infiltrating T cells. Using RNA template, CDR3s of TCR alpha and beta were amplified with iRepertoire arm-PCR. TCRdb reprocessed the multiplex PCR reads via MiXCR and lists one record per CDR3 protein. The table has approximately 20,000 distinct CDR3 sequences, about 22% seen once. Sample: glioma tissue, nonneoplastic brain tissue, or PBMCs (not recorded which). All receptors come from a human donor with low-grade glioma or glioblastoma, undergoing nonglioma brain surgery, or in good health (not recorded which).

This sequence joins TRBV7-3 and TRBJ1-2, with TRBD1 identical over 9 bases. Per the germline V gene, CDR1 is SGHTA and CDR2 is FQGTGA. The CDR3 sequence is 14 residues long. The junction had 8 bases not matched to a gene; V was cut back by 8 bases and J by 4 bases. Here the CDR3 reads CASGTGQGFYGYTF. The DNA of the CDR3 is TGTGCCAGCGGAACGGGACAGGGATTCTATGGCTACACCTTC.

This clonotype was counted at least ten times. The chain has TRBV6-2 or TRBV6-3 and TRBJ2-3; unclear D gene. The CDR3 runs 13 residues. The germline V and J ends were trimmed by 5 bases and 5 bases, with 11 bases remaining between them. Germline assignment: CDR1 MNHEY and CDR2 SVGEGT. The DNA of the CDR3 is TGTGCCAGCAGTCTATGGACCCAAGATACGCAGTATTTT. This encodes CASSLWTQDTQYF.

Many counts were recorded for this clonotype. J is TRBJ1-2 and V is TRBV6-1; D is undetermined. Germline CDR1 MNHNS, CDR2 SASEGT. The CDR3 loop spans 13 amino acids. Trimming took off 5 bases at V and 10 bases at J, with 17 bases between the two ends. Written as DNA, the CDR3 is TGTGCCAGCAGTAAATCAATAACAGTCCTCTACACCTTC. Translated, it gives CASSKSITVLYTF.

V is TRBV11-2 and J is TRBJ1-6; possibly TRBD1 for D (6 bases). The CDR3 is 17 amino acids. V gave up 3 bases and J gave up 7 bases, with 19 bases separating them. Germline V gene data show CDR1 as SGHAT and CDR2 as FQNNGV. As DNA, the CDR3 is TGTGCCAGCAGCTTCAAGGGAACGGGGGGCAGGAATTCACCCCTCCACTTT. Translated, it gives CASSFKGTGGRNSPLHF.

This clonotype occurred a few times. The chain carries TRBV7-3 and TRBJ2-3; D could derive from TRBD1 or TRBD2 (6 bases each). Per germline, CDR1 SGHTA and CDR2 FQGTGA. The CDR3 contains 15 residues. V was clipped by 5 bases and J by 5 bases, with 17 bases between them. CDR3 DNA sequence: TGTGCCAGCAGCCTCGGGGGCCTTTTGGAAGATACGCAGTATTTT. Its translation is CASSLGGLLEDTQYF. The variable domain in full, completed from reference TRBV7-3 and TRBJ2-3, reads GAGVSQTPSNKVTEKGKYVELRCDPISGHTALYWYRQSLGQGPEFLIYFQGTGAADDSGLPNDRFFAVRPEGSVSTLKIQRTERGDSAVYLCASSLGGLLEDTQYFGPGTRLTVL.

The V gene is TRBV12-3 or TRBV12-4, the J gene TRBJ1-5; D not resolved. V dropped 5 bases and J dropped 5 bases, with 13 bases sitting between them. This CDR3 has 14 amino acids. CDR3 bases: TGTGCCAGCAGTGGACCAGAGGCCGATCAGCCCCAGCATTTT. It yields the protein CASSGPEADQPQHF.

Relative to its sample, this clonotype is large (0.1 to 1%). This chain's CDR3 is CASSSPGFTYEQYF. The CDR3 coding sequence is TGTGCCAGCAGTTCCCCGGGGTTTACCTACGAGCAGTACTTC. The chain uses TRBV6-2 or TRBV6-3 and TRBJ2-7; D perhaps matches TRBD2 (5 bases). The V and J ends lost 4 bases and 2 bases respectively, with 12 bases between them. There are 14 residues in the CDR3. Germline assignment: CDR1 MNHEY and CDR2 SVGEGT.

This clonotype was counted many times. The chain carries TRBV6-1 and TRBJ1-1; D gene uncertain. The CDR3 covers 11 residues. From germline, CDR1 is MNHNS and CDR2 SASEGT. Trimming pared 6 bases from V and 9 bases from J, leaving 11 bases between. The CDR3, as DNA: TGTGCCAGCAGATACGTGGGTAAAGCTTTCTTT. This gives the protein CASRYVGKAFF.

This clonotype has a count of ten or more. In nucleotides, the CDR3 is TGTGCCAGCAGCCAAGGGGGGTCATTCTACGAGCAGTACTTC. Its translation: CASSQGGSFYEQYF. This chain joins TRBV6-1 and TRBJ2-7, with D tentatively TRBD1 or TRBD2 (6 bases each). The CDR3 sequence is 14 residues long. The V end was cut by 6 bases, the J end by 3 bases, with 15 bases between. Germline V gives CDR1 MNHNS, CDR2 SASEGT.

This clonotype has ten or more counts. The rearrangement links TRBV24-1 to TRBJ2-7; a possible D gene is TRBD1 (6 bases). The V end was cut by 5 bases, the J end by 0 bases, with 13 bases between. This CDR3 region has 15 residues. Germline V gene sequence: CDR1 KGHDR, CDR2 SFDVKD. The DNA of the CDR3 is TGTGCCACCAGTGGGAAAACAGGGAGCTCCTACGAGCAGTACTTC. Translating it yields CATSGKTGSSYEQYF.

This clonotype was seen many times. This chain connects TRBV20-1 to TRBJ2-2; unclear D gene. Germline lookup yields CDR1 DFQATT and CDR2 SNEGSKA (reference sequence). The CDR3 consists of 14 residues. Trimming stripped 2 bases from V and 11 bases from J, with 18 bases between. The CDR3 loop reads CSARYQAEKGELFF. CDR3 bases: TGCAGTGCTAGATATCAGGCGGAGAAAGGCGAGCTGTTTTTT.

In its sample, this clonotype was seen a few times. The chain combines TRBV19 with TRBJ2-3; 14 bases agree with TRBD2. Trimming took 3 bases from V and 4 from J; bases not matched to a gene: 9. The germline V gene encodes CDR1 LNHDA and CDR2 SQIVND (reference sequence). CDR3 length equals 18 residues. CDR3 amino acids: CASSMYSTSGGAADTQYF. CDR3 nucleotides: TGTGCCAGTAGTATGTATTCGACTAGCGGGGGGGCCGCAGATACGCAGTATTTT.

Worth noting for this clonotype: This may stem from a read error, because a much larger clone lies one nucleotide away. The chain links TRBV6-1 to TRBJ1-5; no definite D call. V lost 7 bases to trimming and J lost 7 bases, with 11 bases between them. The CDR3 spans 12 residues. The germline gives CDR1 MNHNS, CDR2 SASEGT. CDR3 nucleotide sequence: TGTGCCAGCAATGCCTCTCCCCAGCCCCAGCATTTT. Protein sequence: CASNASPQPQHF.

This clonotype was observed at least ten times. This rearrangement joins TRBV3-1 to TRBJ2-1; 11 bases are shared with TRBD2. The CDR3 loop spans 14 amino acids. In germline, CDR1 is LGHDT, CDR2 YNNKEL (reference sequence). With 6 bases clipped from V and 5 bases from J, the junction kept 3 bases outside the gene matches. CDR3 protein: CASSTSGSHNEQFF. DNA of the CDR3: TGTGCCAGCAGTACTAGCGGGAGCCACAATGAGCAGTTCTTC.